This entry concerns a single T cell receptor beta chain. Study processing details: Estimated nucleated cell counts came from reference gene primer amplification. Assay: immunoSEQ multiplex PCR; the TCRdb copy retains only in-frame clones and omits some. Clonal size and the V and J genes are those of that table, whereas D and trimming came from the DNA. The table records around 110,000 clones, approximately 83% of them present only once. The sample is drawn from a study of blood T cell repertoires in COVID-19. About the study: Samples representing acute and convalescent COVID-19 were sourced from the United States, Italy and Spain. PBMCs, B-cell-depleted T cells, or T cells provided the cDNA or gDNA that made up the material.

The ends were cut back, 7 bases at V and 7 bases at J, with 13 bases in the middle. The germline CDR1 and CDR2 sequences are GTSNPN and SVGIG (reference sequence). This CDR3 comprises 12 residues. The chain is built from TRBV30 and TRBJ2-2; D is ambiguous. The receptor's source is a woman in her 70s with acute or convalescent COVID-19. Sequencing was performed on peripheral blood. The CDR3 DNA is TGTGCCTCCCAGTCAGTGTTCGGGGAGCTGTTTTTT. Its translation is CASQSVFGELFF.